The next 3 T cell receptor beta chains were all read from a single sample in a study of cytomegalovirus exposure and HLA in healthy donors (dated by TCRdb to about 2017). Receptors were amplified or captured by the immunoSEQ multiplex PCR assay. The multiplex PCR relied on a mix of 60 forward primers for TCR Vbeta segments and 13 reverse primers for TCR Jbeta segments. TCRdb took over this immuneACCESS table, retaining in-frame rearrangements with V and J assigned. Such tables are incomplete; in checked studies, under half of the missing clones stem from an unresolved V gene, and the remainder is unexplained. For this sample the table gives roughly 170,000 clones, of which roughly 71% were detected only once. Of the sample, about 1.6% falls within the top ten clones. Specimen: PBMCs. The receptors were gathered from a girl between 5 and 17 years old in good health and CMV-seronegative.

This sequence joins TRBV5-1 and TRBJ1-6, with 8 bases aligning to TRBD1. Trimming took 4 bases from V and 6 from J; bases not matched to a gene: 6. Germline V gene lookup returns CDR1 SGHRS and CDR2 YFSETQ. The CDR3 runs to 15 residues. CDR3 residues: CASSADRGGNSPLHF. The CDR3 DNA reads TGCGCCAGCAGCGCAGACAGGGGCGGTAATTCACCCCTCCACTTT.

V gene TRBV5-6 combines with J gene TRBJ2-1; 7 nucleotides agree with TRBD1. This CDR3 has 16 amino acids. Germline V gene lookup returns CDR1 SGHDT and CDR2 YYEEEE. V dropped 7 bases and J dropped 5; count of bases not matched to a gene: 15. In nucleotides, the CDR3 is TGTGCCAGCCGGCTGACACGACAGGGTACCAACAATGAGCAGTTCTTC. This sequence encodes CASRLTRQGTNNEQFF.

The chain joins TRBV27 to TRBJ2-7; possible D gene TRBD1, 6 bases. V was pared by 3 bases and J by 5 bases, with 23 bases between. This CDR3 is 17 amino acids long. From germline, CDR1 is MNHEY and CDR2 SMNVEV (reference sequence). The CDR3 reads CASSFGGLQGTVNEQYF. In DNA, the CDR3 is TGTGCCAGCAGTTTTGGGGGCCTACAGGGAACTGTAAACGAGCAGTACTTC.